Below are 30 T cell receptor beta chains sequenced from a single sample in a study of blood T cell repertoires in COVID-19. Measured with immunoSEQ multiplex PCR; TCRdb has only the in-frame clones, and not every one. The profile shows about 74,000 clones, approximately 85% of them singletons. Sequencing was carried out using peripheral blood. The receptors were sampled from an older man with acute or convalescent COVID-19.

CDR3 amino acids: CASSAVGHGELFF. In DNA, the CDR3 is TGTGCCAGCAGCGCCGTGGGGCACGGGGAGCTGTTTTTT. This chain joins TRBV11-2 and TRBJ2-2; perhaps TRBD1 as D (5 bases). The V gene's germline CDR1 is SGHAT and CDR2 FQNNGV. V was cut by 5 bases and J by 7 bases, with 11 bases left in between. The CDR3 runs 13 residues.

The chain combines TRBV27 with TRBJ2-3, with TRBD2 identical over 7 bases. The CDR3 has 16 amino acids. In germline, CDR1 is MNHEY, CDR2 SMNVEV (reference sequence). The trim removed 6 bases at V and 6 bases at J, leaving 15 bases unmatched. The CDR3 loop reads CASSRAGVASLDTQYF. CDR3 bases: TGTGCCAGCAGCAGGGCGGGGGTGGCGAGTTTGGATACGCAGTATTTT.

This chain connects TRBV2 to TRBJ1-4, with TRBD1 matching 8 bases. The CDR3 has 15 residues. From germline, CDR1 is SNHLY and CDR2 FYNNEI. V gave up 8 bases and J gave up 0 bases; unmatched junction bases: 5. The CDR3 is CASSSTGATNEKLFF. The CDR3 DNA reads TGTGCCAGCTCCTCGACAGGGGCAACTAATGAAAAACTGTTTTTT.

CDR3 loop: CATSDGTSSSTDTQYF. CDR3 coding DNA: TGTGCCACCAGTGATGGGACTAGCAGCAGCACAGATACGCAGTATTTT. This chain uses TRBV24-1 with TRBJ2-3, with 9 bases lining up with TRBD2. The CDR3 spans 16 residues. CDR1 is KGHDR and CDR2 is SFDVKD in the germline V gene. J gave up 0 bases and V 3 bases, and 3 bases lay outside the gene matches.

CDR3 residues: CASSLAPGGGKDTQYF. In DNA, the CDR3 is TGTGCCAGCAGCTTAGCGCCGGGCGGGGGCAAAGATACGCAGTATTTT. The chain uses TRBV7-9 and TRBJ2-3; possible D gene TRBD2, 7 bases. The germline V and J ends were trimmed by 0 bases and 5 bases, with 15 bases remaining between them. This CDR3 is built from 16 residues. Germline CDR1 is SEHNR and CDR2 is FQNEAQ (reference sequence).

This rearrangement joins TRBV10-3 to TRBJ2-5, with TRBD1 matching 9 bases. The CDR3 is made up of 12 amino acids. Trimming at V came to 10 bases and at J to 2 bases, leaving 2 bases not matched to a gene. CDR1 is ENHRY and CDR2 is SYGVKD in the germline V gene. CDR3 DNA: TGTGCCACCGGGACAGGGCAAGAGACCCAGTACTTC. Protein: CATGTGQETQYF.

The rearrangement joins TRBV19 to TRBJ2-1, with TRBD1 identical over 7 bases. CDR3 length: 12 amino acids. The germline V gene encodes CDR1 LNHDA and CDR2 SQIVND (reference sequence). Germline trimming cut 5 bases from V and 13 bases from J; bases unmatched to any gene: 8. The CDR3 region has the DNA TGTGCCAGTAGTCCAATGGGGGACAGTCAGTTCTTC. Protein product: CASSPMGDSQFF.

This chain uses TRBV15 with TRBJ2-5; TRBD2 aligns across 12 bases. V was pared by 2 bases and J by 3 bases, with 10 bases of the junction left unmatched. Germline-derived CDR1 and CDR2 are LNHNV and YYDKDF (reference sequence). The length of the CDR3 is 18 residues. The CDR3 coding sequence is TGTGCCACCAGCAGATCAACGGGGCTAGCGGGGGGGAAAGAGACCCAGTACTTC. Its protein product is CATSRSTGLAGGKETQYF.

The V and J genes are TRBV27 and TRBJ2-2; D may be TRBD1 (6 bases). With 8 bases removed from V and 3 bases from J, the gap between germline ends came to 16 bases. Per germline, CDR1 MNHEY and CDR2 SMNVEV (reference sequence). This CDR3 is 15 amino acids long. CDR3 region: CASRTRQDYTGELFF. In DNA, the CDR3 is TGTGCCAGCCGAACCCGACAGGATTACACCGGGGAGCTGTTTTTT.

V usage is TRBV4-2 and J usage is TRBJ1-2, with TRBD1 matching 10 bases. This CDR3 is built from 20 residues. The trim removed 0 bases at V and 4 bases at J, leaving 17 bases unmatched. Germline V lookup: CDR1 LGHNA, CDR2 YNFKEQ. CDR3 nucleotide sequence: TGTGCCAGCAGCCAAGAGGGTCCGGACAGGGGGACCTTCTGGTTCTATGGCTACACCTTC. Encoded protein: CASSQEGPDRGTFWFYGYTF.

This clone was detected only once. The chain is built from TRBV19 and TRBJ2-3; the match to TRBD2 covers 13 bases. Germline V lookup: CDR1 LNHDA, CDR2 SQIVND (reference sequence). The CDR3 is 15 residues long. Trimming cost V 5 bases and J 9 bases; bases outside gene matches: 8. The CDR3 spells CASSLLAGGPGTQYF. CDR3 DNA sequence: TGTGCCAGTAGTTTACTAGCGGGGGGGCCGGGGACGCAGTATTTT.

This chain's CDR3 is CASSLDRANQPQHF. CDR3 DNA: TGTGCCAGCAGCTTGGACAGGGCGAATCAGCCCCAGCATTTT. This chain joins TRBV5-8 and TRBJ1-5; D perhaps matches TRBD1 (6 bases). Germline CDR1 SGHTS, CDR2 YDEGEE. Between the trimmed V and J ends, which lost 0 bases and 4 bases, there was a span of 8 bases. This CDR3 is built from 14 residues.

The CDR3 is CASSQVKGQGWNGELFF. The DNA for the CDR3 is TGTGCCAGCAGCCAAGTTAAAGGACAGGGGTGGAACGGGGAGCTGTTTTTT. The chain links TRBV3-1 (or the pseudogene TRBV3-2) to TRBJ2-2; TRBD1 aligns across 9 bases. V shed 1 base and J 7 bases; nucleotides not matched to a gene: 10. The CDR3 runs 17 residues. Germline V lookup: CDR1 LGHDT, CDR2 YNNKEL (reference sequence).

This rearrangement joins TRBV7-2 to TRBJ2-7, with TRBD1 matching 9 bases. The CDR3 is made up of 14 amino acids. V lost 1 base and J lost 12; bases outside the gene matches: 10. Germline lookup yields CDR1 SGHTA and CDR2 FQGNSA. The DNA of the CDR3 is TGTGCCAGCAGCTTAGGACCTAGGACAGGGGATATGTACTTC. Amino acid sequence: CASSLGPRTGDMYF.

This chain uses TRBV27 with TRBJ2-7, with TRBD1 matching over 8 bases. This CDR3 region has 15 residues. Germline V gene lookup returns CDR1 MNHEY and CDR2 SMNVEV (reference sequence). V was clipped by 2 bases and J by 2 bases; unmatched bases: 5. As DNA, the CDR3 is TGTGCCAGCAGTTTAACAGGGGGTCTACCCTACGAGCAGTACTTC. Translated, it gives CASSLTGGLPYEQYF.

The chain carries TRBV6-5 and TRBJ2-5, with a tentative D call TRBD2 (7 bases). The CDR3 is 14 amino acids. Germline V CDR1 and CDR2: MNHEY, SVGAGI. V lost 6 bases and J 4 bases, leaving 15 bases between the germline ends. This CDR3 reads CASRSGGEGETQYF. CDR3 DNA sequence: TGTGCCAGCAGATCGGGGGGCGAGGGAGAGACCCAGTACTTC.

This clone was counted between two and nine times. The rearrangement uses TRBV4-1 and TRBJ2-7, with 9 positions matching TRBD1. Germline CDR1 reads MGHRA; CDR2 reads YSYEKL. V gave up 1 base and J gave up 0 bases; unmatched junction bases: 4. The CDR3 totals 16 residues. CDR3 region: CASSQGATGGSYEQYF. The CDR3 nucleotides are TGCGCCAGCAGCCAAGGGGCGACAGGGGGCTCCTACGAGCAGTACTTC.

This clone was seen only a few times. The J gene is TRBJ2-4, the V gene TRBV5-4; perhaps TRBD1 as D (6 bases). Between the trimmed V and J ends, which lost 4 bases and 6 bases, there was a span of 14 bases. Germline values: CDR1 SGHNT, CDR2 YYREEE (reference sequence). There are 14 residues in the CDR3. CDR3 loop: CASSLQGTGNIQYF. The CDR3 DNA reads TGTGCCAGCAGCCTGCAGGGGACGGGAAACATTCAGTACTTC.

This clone was seen a single time. V usage is TRBV2 and J usage is TRBJ2-6, with 7 bases matching TRBD1. The CDR3 is 17 amino acids. J was trimmed by 1 base and V by 6 bases; bases with no gene match: 9. CDR1 is SNHLY and CDR2 is FYNNEI in the germline V gene. CDR3 amino acids: CASRASPQGSGANVLTF. DNA of the CDR3: TGTGCCAGCAGAGCCTCCCCACAGGGGTCTGGGGCCAACGTCCTGACTTTC.

Written as DNA, the CDR3 is TGTGCCAGCAGTTTGGCTCAGGGGATCGGCAATCAGCCCCAGCATTTT. It codes for CASSLAQGIGNQPQHF. This rearrangement joins TRBV28 to TRBJ1-5; D possibly corresponds to TRBD1 (6 bases). This CDR3 region has 16 residues. The germline V and J ends were trimmed by 3 bases and 2 bases, with 14 bases remaining between them. The germline V gene encodes CDR1 MDHEN and CDR2 SYDVKM.

This sequence joins TRBV19 and TRBJ1-2; TRBD1 matches at 7 bases. This CDR3 contains 14 residues. The V gene end was trimmed by 4 bases and the J gene end by 0 bases; junction bases not matched to a gene: 2. Germline lookup yields CDR1 LNHDA and CDR2 SQIVND (reference sequence). The CDR3 protein is CASSRTGTNYGYTF. CDR3 coding DNA: TGTGCCAGTAGTAGGACAGGAACTAACTATGGCTACACCTTC.

This chain connects TRBV12-3 or TRBV12-4 to TRBJ2-7, with D possibly matching TRBD1 (7 bases). The V end lost 6 bases, the J end lost 2 bases, and 11 bases lay between the germline ends. The CDR3 contains 13 residues. CDR3 bases: TGTGCCAGCAGGCGGGGACAGACCTACGAGCAGTACTTC. Protein: CASRRGQTYEQYF.

This sequence joins TRBV7-3 and TRBJ2-3; 8 nucleotides align to TRBD2. V lost 4 bases to trimming and J lost 4 bases; unmatched junction nucleotides: 13. CDR3 length equals 17 residues. Germline CDR1 and CDR2: SGHTA and FQGTGA. As DNA, the CDR3 is TGTGCCAGCAGCTCTCTCCCGAGGAGCGGGAGAGCAGATACGCAGTATTTT. Its protein product is CASSSLPRSGRADTQYF.

The gene calls are TRBV5-1 and TRBJ1-1; TRBD1 is a possible D gene (5 bases). Trimming removed 1 base at V and 4 bases at J, with 11 bases between. Germline CDR1 is SGHRS and CDR2 is YFSETQ. The CDR3 covers 14 residues. CDR3 loop: CASSLRPGGTEAFF. The DNA of the CDR3 is TGCGCCAGCAGCTTGAGGCCGGGGGGCACTGAAGCTTTCTTT. The full variable domain, in which reference TRBV5-1 and TRBJ1-1 provide the parts outside the CDR3, is KAGVTQTPRYLIKTRGQQVTLSCSPISGHRSVSWYQQTPGQGLQFLFEYFSETQRNKGNFPGRFSGRQFSNSRSEMNVSTLELGDSALYLCASSLRPGGTEAFFGQGTRLTVV.

The J gene is TRBJ2-3, the V gene TRBV6-5; the match to TRBD2 covers 10 bases. V shed 10 bases and J 5 bases; nucleotides not matched to a gene: 12. CDR1 is MNHEY and CDR2 is SVGAGI in the germline V gene. This CDR3 has 15 amino acids. DNA of the CDR3: TGTGCCACGAAATCTCTAGCGGGAGTTGTAGATACGCAGTATTTT. This sequence encodes CATKSLAGVVDTQYF.

The count of this clone is one. This rearrangement joins TRBV3-1 (or the pseudogene TRBV3-2) to TRBJ2-7; no reliable D call. With 1 base removed from V and 2 bases from J, the gap between germline ends came to 9 bases. The CDR3 length is 14 residues. Germline CDR1 reads LGHDT; CDR2 reads YNNKEL (reference sequence). The CDR3 loop reads CASSQGWAPYEQYF. The CDR3 nucleotides are TGTGCCAGCAGCCAAGGGTGGGCCCCCTACGAGCAGTACTTC.

The chain has TRBV7-2 and TRBJ1-1; D might be TRBD1 (5 bases). The CDR3 is made up of 13 amino acids. CDR1 and CDR2 from the germline V gene are SGHTA and FQGNSA. V lost 5 bases, J lost 1 base, and 8 bases lay in between. This CDR3 is CASSPQENTEAFF. CDR3 in DNA: TGTGCCAGCAGCCCACAGGAGAACACTGAAGCTTTCTTT.

The chain uses TRBV2 and TRBJ2-7; 8 nucleotides agree with TRBD1. The junction had 7 bases not matched to a gene; V was cut back by 6 bases and J by 0 bases. This CDR3 comprises 15 residues. Germline CDR1 is SNHLY and CDR2 is FYNNEI. The CDR3 region is CASSFGQGFSYEQYF. DNA for the CDR3: TGTGCCAGCAGCTTCGGACAGGGATTCTCCTACGAGCAGTACTTC. The complete variable domain, with remaining parts taken from reference TRBV2 and TRBJ2-7, reads EPEVTQTPSHQVTQMGQEVILRCVPISNHLYFYWYRQILGQKVEFLVSFYNNEISEKSEIFDDQFSVERPDGSNFTLKIRSTKLEDSAMYFCASSFGQGFSYEQYFGPGTRLTVT.

V is TRBV2 and J is TRBJ1-6; D gene ambiguous. CDR3 size: 14 residues. V was trimmed by 2 bases and J by 11 bases, leaving 13 bases between them. Germline-derived CDR1 and CDR2 are SNHLY and FYNNEI. The CDR3, as DNA: TGTGCCAGCAGTGAAATTGGAGGGTCGACACCCCTCCACTTT. It is translated as CASSEIGGSTPLHF. The full variable domain, completed using reference TRBV2 and TRBJ1-6, is EPEVTQTPSHQVTQMGQEVILRCVPISNHLYFYWYRQILGQKVEFLVSFYNNEISEKSEIFDDQFSVERPDGSNFTLKIRSTKLEDSAMYFCASSEIGGSTPLHFGNGTRLTVT.

The chain recombines TRBV10-3 with TRBJ1-4; D might be TRBD1 (5 bases). Deletions cut 5 bases from V and 4 bases from J, with 8 bases between. The CDR3 has 13 residues. Germline-derived CDR1 and CDR2 are ENHRY and SYGVKD. The CDR3 reads CAISTGFNEKLFF. CDR3 nucleotide sequence: TGTGCCATCAGTACAGGATTTAATGAAAAACTGTTTTTT.